The 27 T cell receptor beta chains given below trace back to one sample, sequenced in a study of cytotoxic CD8 clonotypes in ibrutinib-treated CLL (dated by TCRdb to the early 2020s). The protocol used for the library was the immunoSEQ multiplex PCR assay. The immuneACCESS repertoire file appears here via TCRdb, limited to in-frame rearrangements. These files lack a portion of the clones; in checked studies, under half of the deficit traces to unresolved V genes, and the cause of the others is not known. The sample table lists some 140,000 clones, 91% of them with a count of one. Together, the top ten hold 10% to 12% of the sample. The sample's time point label, in plain terms: 12 months on ibrutinib. This sample comprised PBMCs, obtained after 12 months of ibrutinib treatment. Every receptor here comes from a human donor with chronic lymphocytic leukemia.

This sequence joins TRBV18 and TRBJ2-1; the match to TRBD2 covers 7 bases. The CDR3 has 15 residues. Germline V gene data show CDR1 as KGHSH and CDR2 as LQKENI. The ends lost 1 base at V and 6 bases at J; junction bases unmatched: 6. CDR3 nucleotide sequence: TGTGCCAGCTCACCACAGCCGGGACTACGCAATGAGCAGTTCTTC. It yields the protein CASSPQPGLRNEQFF.

The chain combines TRBV25-1 with TRBJ2-7, with D unclear. With 3 bases removed from V and 3 bases from J, the gap between germline ends came to 6 bases. There are 12 residues in the CDR3. Per germline, CDR1 MGHDK and CDR2 SYGVNS. CDR3 nucleotides: TGTGCCAGCAGTGACGCCCTCTACGAGCAGTACTTC. Protein sequence: CASSDALYEQYF.

The V and J genes are TRBV28 and TRBJ2-7; D possibly corresponds to TRBD1 (6 bases). Germline lookup yields CDR1 MDHEN and CDR2 SYDVKM. This CDR3 region has 15 residues. The V gene lost 5 bases and the J gene lost 8 bases, with 22 bases spanning the gap. The CDR3 bases are TGTGCCAGCAGTGCGTTGGCCCATGAAACAGGGCAGCAGTACTTC. Its protein is CASSALAHETGQQYF.

The chain carries TRBV27 and TRBJ1-5; 9 nucleotides align to TRBD1. The CDR3 contains 15 residues. Germline V CDR1 and CDR2: MNHEY, SMNVEV (reference sequence). With V trimmed by 6 bases and J by 4 bases, 7 bases remained unmatched. CDR3 protein: CASRTTGGWNQPQHF. CDR3 nucleotides: TGTGCCAGCAGAACTACAGGGGGCTGGAATCAGCCCCAGCATTTT.

In this sample, this clone turned up once. The rearrangement uses TRBV29-1 and TRBJ2-5; TRBD1 matches 8 bases. The junction had 12 bases not matched to a gene; V was cut back by 3 bases and J by 6 bases. CDR3 size: 15 residues. Per the germline V gene, CDR1 is SQVTM and CDR2 is ANQGSEA. In DNA form, the CDR3 reads TGCAGCGTTGATGATGTACCCCAGGGGGCACAGACCCAGTACTTC. Its protein product is CSVDDVPQGAQTQYF.

On this clone: Other nucleotide sequences in the sample specify the same CDR3. The chain joins TRBV6-6 to TRBJ2-7; perhaps D is TRBD1 or TRBD2 (5 bases each). The CDR3 totals 14 residues. The V end lost 3 bases, the J end lost 2 bases, and 11 bases lay between the germline ends. The germline CDR1 and CDR2 sequences are MNHNY and SVGAGI (reference sequence). In nucleotides, the CDR3 is TGTGCCAGCAGTTATGAGAGGGGAGCCTACGAGCAGTACTTC. Translated, it gives CASSYERGAYEQYF.

This sequence joins TRBV6-6 and TRBJ2-5; D possibly corresponds to TRBD2 (6 bases). Germline CDR1 and CDR2: MNHNY and SVGAGI (reference sequence). Trimming shortened V by 1 base and J by 5 bases, and 11 bases separated the two germline ends. The CDR3 runs to 14 residues. CDR3 sequence (DNA): TGTGCCAGCAGTTACTGGCCGGGGAGGGAGACCCAGTACTTC. It encodes CASSYWPGRETQYF.

This clone was counted a few times. The CDR3 here is CASSVDLAPGELFF. The CDR3 DNA is TGTGCCAGCAGCGTGGATCTAGCCCCCGGGGAGCTGTTTTTT. The gene calls are TRBV9 and TRBJ2-2; perhaps TRBD2 as D (5 bases). Germline values: CDR1 SGDLS, CDR2 YYNGEE. The germline V and J ends were trimmed by 2 bases and 6 bases, with 11 bases remaining between them. The CDR3 length is 14 residues.

This clone came up a few times. V and J are TRBV10-3 and TRBJ1-1, with D perhaps TRBD1 (6 bases). Germline-derived CDR1 and CDR2 are ENHRY and SYGVKD. V lost 6 bases and J 1 base, leaving 12 bases between the germline ends. This CDR3 has 14 amino acids. Written as DNA, the CDR3 is TGTGCCATCAGCCCTAAGGGACAGAACACTGAAGCTTTCTTT. The encoded protein is CAISPKGQNTEAFF.

The rearrangement uses TRBV7-3 and TRBJ2-1, with 9 bases matching TRBD1. Germline CDR1 and CDR2: SGHTA and FQGTGA. V shed 4 bases and J 8 bases; nucleotides not matched to a gene: 6. This CDR3 has 14 residues. The CDR3 spells CASSSGTGIDEQFF. The CDR3 DNA is TGTGCCAGCAGCTCGGGGACAGGGATCGATGAGCAGTTCTTC.

J is TRBJ2-7 and V is TRBV28; 10 bases line up with TRBD2. The CDR3 extends over 16 amino acids. The germline CDR1 and CDR2 sequences are MDHEN and SYDVKM. V gave up 1 base and J gave up 0 bases; unmatched junction bases: 3. CDR3 amino acids: CASSLSAGGSSYEQYF. CDR3 sequence (DNA): TGTGCCAGCAGTTTATCAGCGGGAGGGAGCTCCTACGAGCAGTACTTC.

The rearrangement joins TRBV18 to TRBJ1-5; 7 bases are a match to TRBD1. Trimming removed 2 bases from V and 9 bases from J; junction bases left unmatched: 7. The CDR3 sequence is 14 residues long. CDR1 and CDR2 (germline): KGHSH, LQKENI. The CDR3 reads CASSPVPGGRPQHF. The CDR3 DNA follows: TGTGCCAGCTCACCAGTCCCAGGGGGACGGCCCCAGCATTTT.

The chain carries TRBV19 and TRBJ2-3; D remains ambiguous. The CDR3 runs to 14 residues. Germline V gives CDR1 LNHDA, CDR2 SQIVND (reference sequence). Trimming took off 5 bases at V and 2 bases at J, with 11 bases between the two ends. DNA of the CDR3: TGTGCCAGTAGTCCGCAGTCCAACACAGATACGCAGTATTTT. Amino acids: CASSPQSNTDTQYF.

This chain joins TRBV7-2 and TRBJ1-2, with 11 positions matching TRBD1. V lost 3 bases, J lost 9 bases, and 3 bases stayed unmatched. From germline, CDR1 is SGHTA and CDR2 FQGNSA. This CDR3 comprises 13 residues. Here the CDR3 reads CASSFRDRGSYTF. The CDR3 DNA is TGTGCCAGCAGCTTCCGGGACAGGGGGAGCTACACCTTC.

This chain uses TRBV4-2 with TRBJ2-5, with D possibly TRBD2 on 6 matching bases. CDR3 length equals 15 residues. The V gene's germline CDR1 is LGHNA and CDR2 YNFKEQ. Trimming left V 1 base short and J 0 bases short, with 9 bases between. The CDR3 region is CASSQVGSDQETQYF. The CDR3 coding sequence is TGTGCCAGCAGCCAAGTCGGGAGCGACCAAGAGACCCAGTACTTC.

V and J are TRBV29-1 and TRBJ2-7; D not resolved. The germline gives CDR1 SQVTM, CDR2 ANQGSEA. This CDR3 contains 11 residues. V was pared by 6 bases and J by 4 bases, with 10 bases between. Here the CDR3 reads CSVQDGYEQYF. CDR3 nucleotide sequence: TGCAGCGTCCAGGACGGTTACGAGCAGTACTTC.

V and J are TRBV11-2 and TRBJ2-3; no clear D gene. This CDR3 is built from 14 residues. V was shortened by 1 base and J by 4 bases, with 9 bases between the two germline ends. Germline V gene data show CDR1 as SGHAT and CDR2 as FQNNGV. The CDR3 DNA reads TGTGCCAGCAGCTTAGGGCTTAAGGCAGATACGCAGTATTTT. Its protein product is CASSLGLKADTQYF.

This rearrangement joins TRBV7-3 to TRBJ2-2; 10 bases are shared with TRBD2. The CDR3 spans 15 residues. With 3 bases clipped from V and 6 bases from J, the junction kept 4 bases outside the gene matches. Germline assignment: CDR1 SGHTA and CDR2 FQGTGA. CDR3 sequence (DNA): TGTGCCAGCAGCTTCCTAGCGGGAGAGGCCGGGGAGCTGTTTTTT. Translated, it gives CASSFLAGEAGELFF.

The chain is built from TRBV7-8 and TRBJ1-1, with D perhaps matching TRBD1 (6 bases). The CDR3 consists of 13 residues. The ends were cut back, 5 bases at V and 1 base at J, with 8 bases in the middle. Looked up from germline, CDR1 is SGHVS and CDR2 is FQNEAQ. CDR3 in DNA: TGTGCCAGCAGCACGGACAGGAACACTGAAGCTTTCTTT. Translation gives CASSTDRNTEAFF.

CDR3 protein: CASSYPGQPNYGYTF. The CDR3 DNA reads as TGTGCCAGCAGTTACCCGGGACAGCCTAACTATGGCTACACCTTC. This chain joins TRBV6-5 and TRBJ1-2, with 7 bases aligning to TRBD1. The junction had 3 bases not matched to a gene; V was cut back by 2 bases and J by 0 bases. The CDR3 consists of 15 residues. Germline values: CDR1 MNHEY, CDR2 SVGAGI.

This clone came up once. This chain uses TRBV5-4 with TRBJ2-5; tentative D call: TRBD1 (6 bases). The V gene lost 1 base and the J gene lost 5 bases, with 12 bases spanning the gap. Germline V gene sequence: CDR1 SGHNT, CDR2 YYREEE (reference sequence). The CDR3 totals 14 residues. CDR3 sequence reads: CASSLIGGEETQYF. The CDR3 bases are TGTGCCAGCAGCTTGATTGGGGGCGAGGAGACCCAGTACTTC.

The rearrangement uses TRBV4-2 and TRBJ2-1; 7 bases fit TRBD2. The CDR3 has 13 amino acids. The germline V gene has CDR1 LGHNA and CDR2 YNFKEQ. V was clipped by 5 bases and J by 7 bases; unmatched bases: 5. The CDR3 spells CASSAGDWNEQFF. CDR3 bases: TGTGCCAGCAGCGCGGGGGATTGGAATGAGCAGTTCTTC.

The J gene is TRBJ1-5, the V gene TRBV27; 8 bases map to TRBD1. Germline CDR1 reads MNHEY; CDR2 reads SMNVEV (reference sequence). V trimming: 3 bases; J trimming: 5 bases; junction bases outside the gene matches: 3. The CDR3 covers 14 residues. CDR3 nucleotide sequence: TGTGCCAGCAGTTTCACAGGGGGGGATCAGCCCCAGCATTTT. It specifies CASSFTGGDQPQHF.

The genes are TRBV7-8 and TRBJ1-5; 7 nucleotides line up with TRBD1. The junction had 5 bases not matched to a gene; V was cut back by 5 bases and J by 4 bases. Per germline, CDR1 SGHVS and CDR2 FQNEAQ. The CDR3 spans 14 residues. CDR3: CASSQDRSNQPQHF. For the CDR3, the DNA is TGTGCCAGCAGCCAGGACAGGTCGAATCAGCCCCAGCATTTT.

The chain recombines TRBV7-9 with TRBJ2-7, with 7 bases identical to TRBD1. The CDR3 sequence is 16 residues long. Trimming removed 1 base from V and 6 bases from J; junction bases left unmatched: 12. Germline-derived CDR1 and CDR2 are SEHNR and FQNEAQ (reference sequence). The CDR3 coding sequence is TGTGCCAGCAGCTTAGATTGGGTGGGACAGACTCCCGAGCAGTACTTC. Translated, it gives CASSLDWVGQTPEQYF.

The rearrangement joins TRBV27 to TRBJ2-3; 9 nucleotides line up with TRBD1. J lost 2 bases, V lost 5 bases, and 8 bases had no gene match. CDR1 is MNHEY, CDR2 SMNVEV, per germline (reference sequence). This CDR3 has 16 residues. CDR3 loop: CASSPVGQGYTDTQYF. CDR3 sequence (DNA): TGTGCCAGCAGTCCCGTGGGACAGGGCTACACAGATACGCAGTATTTT.

The CDR3, as DNA: TGTGCCAGCAGCCAGACAGGGCCTAATGAAAAACTGTTTTTT. This gives the protein CASSQTGPNEKLFF. The genes are TRBV4-2 and TRBJ1-4, with TRBD1 identical over 7 bases. This CDR3 region has 14 residues. CDR1 LGHNA and CDR2 YNFKEQ come from the germline V gene. V gave up 3 bases and J gave up 3 bases; unmatched junction bases: 1.